The 3 T cell receptor beta chains given below trace back to one sample, sequenced in a study of blood T cell repertoires in COVID-19. TCRdb's copy holds only in-frame clones and misses some; the assay was immunoSEQ multiplex PCR. The sample has a few hundred thousand clones; nearly 90% are singletons. The sample taken for sequencing was peripheral blood. The receptors shown here come from a woman between 35 and 50 years old who had recovered from COVID-19.

CDR3 region: CASSRSSGGDNEQFF. CDR3 DNA: TGTGCCAGCAGCCGGTCTAGCGGGGGGGACAATGAGCAGTTCTTC. The rearrangement joins TRBV3-1 (or the pseudogene TRBV3-2) to TRBJ2-1, with 12 bases lining up with TRBD2. CDR3 size: 15 residues. With V trimmed by 4 bases and J by 5 bases, 3 bases remained unmatched. Germline CDR1 and CDR2: LGHDT and YNNKEL (reference sequence).

The rearrangement uses TRBV3-1 (or the pseudogene TRBV3-2) and TRBJ2-7; 8 bases match TRBD2. V dropped 0 bases and J dropped 2; count of bases not matched to a gene: 12. CDR1 LGHDT and CDR2 YNNKEL come from the germline V gene (reference sequence). The CDR3 length is 18 residues. The CDR3 region is CASSQDPPSSGFTYEQYV. For the CDR3, the DNA is TGTGCCAGCAGCCAAGATCCCCCCTCTAGCGGGTTCACCTACGAGCAGTACGTC.

The chain combines TRBV3-1 (or the pseudogene TRBV3-2) with TRBJ2-2; 7 nucleotides match TRBD1. CDR3 length: 14 amino acids. Unmatched junction bases numbered 1, after V lost 4 bases and J lost 2 bases. Looked up from germline, CDR1 is LGHDT and CDR2 is YNNKEL (reference sequence). CDR3 nucleotide sequence: TGTGCCAGCAGCCGGGACAGAAACACCGGGGAGCTGTTTTTT. It codes for CASSRDRNTGELFF.